A single sample gave rise to the 23 T cell receptor beta chains below, sequenced in a study of blood T cell repertoires in COVID-19. Profiled with immunoSEQ multiplex PCR; TCRdb holds only in-frame clones, not every one. The table records around 200,000 clones, about 88% of them present only once. Sequencing input: PBMCs or T cells enriched from blood (not recorded which). The receptors come from a woman in her twenties or thirties who had been exposed to COVID-19.

V and J are TRBV6-2 or TRBV6-3 and TRBJ2-3, with D possibly being TRBD2 (7 bases). CDR3 size: 15 residues. Trimming pared 2 bases from V and 2 bases from J, leaving 11 bases between. Germline-derived CDR1 and CDR2 are MNHEY and SVGEGT. This CDR3 is CASSYTGRDTDTQYF. The CDR3 DNA reads TGTGCCAGCAGTTACACAGGGAGGGACACAGATACGCAGTATTTT.

This chain joins TRBV19 and TRBJ1-2; D gene uncertain. Germline assignment: CDR1 LNHDA and CDR2 SQIVND (reference sequence). Trimming stripped 3 bases from V and 0 bases from J, with 17 bases between. The CDR3 totals 17 residues. CDR3 sequence (DNA): TGTGCCAGTAGTATTTGGGGAGAGAAAGCCTCTAACTATGGCTACACCTTC. This gives the protein CASSIWGEKASNYGYTF. The whole variable domain, remainder taken from reference TRBV19 and TRBJ1-2, is DGGITQSPKYLFRKEGQNVTLSCEQNLNHDAMYWYRQDPGQGLRLIYYSQIVNDFQKGDIAEGYSVSREKKESFPLTVTSAQKNPTAFYLCASSIWGEKASNYGYTFGSGTRLTVV.

This clone was seen a few times. The chain is built from TRBV29-1 and TRBJ1-5; D remains ambiguous. V dropped 6 bases and J dropped 9 bases, with 21 bases sitting between them. Germline V gene lookup returns CDR1 SQVTM and CDR2 ANQGSEA. The CDR3 is 14 residues long. CDR3 in amino acids: CSVGSTDRSSPQHF. The CDR3 DNA reads TGCAGCGTGGGCAGCACAGACCGATCATCGCCCCAGCATTTT. The full variable domain, completed using reference TRBV29-1 and TRBJ1-5, is SAVISQKPSRDICQRGTSLTIQCQVDSQVTMMFWYRQQPGQSLTLIATANQGSEATYESGFVIDKFPISRPNLTFSTLTVSNMSPEDSSIYLCSVGSTDRSSPQHFGDGTRLSIL.

This clone was seen once. This chain uses TRBV29-1 with TRBJ2-5; 9 bases are shared with TRBD1. Per the germline V gene, CDR1 is SQVTM and CDR2 is ANQGSEA. The CDR3 loop spans 14 amino acids. V was clipped by 7 bases and J by 0 bases; unmatched bases: 6. CDR3 nucleotides: TGCAGCGCTTGGGGACAGGGCTACCAAGAGACCCAGTACTTC. This gives the protein CSAWGQGYQETQYF.

The V call is TRBV3-1 (or the pseudogene TRBV3-2), the J call TRBJ1-1; 7 bases are a match to TRBD1. The CDR3 length is 16 residues. CDR1 and CDR2 (germline): LGHDT, YNNKEL (reference sequence). With 4 bases clipped from V and 0 bases from J, the junction kept 8 bases outside the gene matches. The CDR3 DNA reads TGTGCCAGCAGCCTAATCTCAACAGGGGTGAACACTGAAGCTTTCTTT. Translation: CASSLISTGVNTEAFF.

The V gene is TRBV6-1, the J gene TRBJ1-5; possibly TRBD1 for D (5 bases). Trimming took 0 bases from V and 2 from J, leaving 8 bases between them. This CDR3 is 15 amino acids long. Germline V gene data show CDR1 as MNHNS and CDR2 as SASEGT. The CDR3 DNA sequence: TGTGCCAGCAGTGAAGCAGGGGCCGGCAATCAGCCCCAGCATTTT. Translated: CASSEAGAGNQPQHF.

V gene TRBV19 combines with J gene TRBJ2-7; TRBD1 might be the D (5 bases). Trimming stripped 3 bases from V and 1 base from J, with 13 bases between. The CDR3 sequence is 15 residues long. Germline V CDR1 and CDR2: LNHDA, SQIVND (reference sequence). The CDR3 here is CASSMGPELSYEQYF. The CDR3 nucleotides read TGTGCCAGTAGTATGGGGCCAGAACTGTCCTACGAGCAGTACTTC. Filled out from reference TRBV19 and TRBJ2-7, the complete variable domain reads DGGITQSPKYLFRKEGQNVTLSCEQNLNHDAMYWYRQDPGQGLRLIYYSQIVNDFQKGDIAEGYSVSREKKESFPLTVTSAQKNPTAFYLCASSMGPELSYEQYFGPGTRLTVT.

The J gene is TRBJ2-2, the V gene TRBV7-2, with D possibly matching TRBD1 (6 bases). The ends were cut back, 1 base at V and 3 bases at J, with 12 bases in the middle. Germline-derived CDR1 and CDR2 are SGHTA and FQGNSA. The CDR3 contains 16 residues. The CDR3 DNA reads as TGTGCCAGCAGCTTAGGGTCAGGGGTTGACACCGGGGAGCTGTTTTTT. It translates to CASSLGSGVDTGELFF.

The V call is TRBV27, the J call TRBJ2-2, with 8 bases matching TRBD1. V dropped 10 bases and J dropped 7; count of bases not matched to a gene: 14. The CDR3 has 15 residues. Germline loops: CDR1 MNHEY, CDR2 SMNVEV (reference sequence). This chain's CDR3 is CATRPGQAVHGELFF. The DNA for the CDR3 is TGTGCCACCCGCCCGGGACAGGCCGTTCACGGGGAGCTGTTTTTT.

For this clone: Other nucleotide sequences from this sample produce the same CDR3. This chain uses TRBV9 with TRBJ1-2; D not certain. The CDR3 length is 14 residues. V dropped 0 bases and J dropped 4 bases, with 10 bases sitting between them. Per germline, CDR1 SGDLS and CDR2 YYNGEE. The CDR3 coding sequence is TGTGCCAGCAGCGTAGTTGAGGGAGGCTATGGCTACACCTTC. Translating gives CASSVVEGGYGYTF.

The chain employs TRBV15 and TRBJ2-1; 7 bases map to TRBD1. V lost 1 base to trimming and J lost 12 bases; unmatched junction nucleotides: 12. Looked up from germline, CDR1 is LNHNV and CDR2 is YYDKDF (reference sequence). The CDR3 spans 15 residues. CDR3 nucleotide sequence: TGTGCCACCAGCAGAGGGGCAGGGGGAACACGCCCGCAGTTCTTC. Amino acids: CATSRGAGGTRPQFF.

The chain employs TRBV25-1 and TRBJ2-7; D is undetermined. The CDR3 spans 13 residues. Germline CDR1 reads MGHDK; CDR2 reads SYGVNS. The V end lost 1 base, the J end lost 4 bases, and 8 bases lay between the germline ends. CDR3 DNA sequence: TGTGCCAGCAGTGAATTGGAGTCTTACGAGCAGTACTTC. It codes for CASSELESYEQYF.

This clone appeared a single time. The chain uses TRBV19 and TRBJ1-2, with 12 positions matching TRBD1. V was pared by 5 bases and J by 8 bases, with 6 bases of the junction left unmatched. The CDR3 is 14 residues long. Per germline, CDR1 LNHDA and CDR2 SQIVND (reference sequence). CDR3 sequence: CASSLPGTGGGYTF. The CDR3 DNA follows: TGTGCCAGTAGTCTCCCCGGGACAGGGGGCGGCTACACCTTC.

CDR3 DNA: TGTGCCAGTAGGCAACAGGGGGCAGGTACAGATACGCAGTATTTT. Encoded protein: CASRQQGAGTDTQYF. The chain joins TRBV19 to TRBJ2-3; the match to TRBD1 covers 9 bases. The V gene end was trimmed by 6 bases and the J gene end by 3 bases; junction bases not matched to a gene: 7. Germline CDR1 reads LNHDA; CDR2 reads SQIVND (reference sequence). The CDR3 loop spans 15 amino acids.

The genes are TRBV6-5 and TRBJ2-7; D is possibly TRBD1 (5 bases). The CDR3 consists of 12 residues. The germline V gene encodes CDR1 MNHEY and CDR2 SVGAGI. V lost 7 bases, J lost 6 bases, and 13 bases lay in between. DNA for the CDR3: TGTGCCAGCACCCTCAGGGTAACCGAGCAGTACTTC. Translated, it gives CASTLRVTEQYF.

This clone was counted once. This chain uses TRBV11-3 with TRBJ2-3, with D perhaps TRBD1 (5 bases). Germline V CDR1 and CDR2: SGHNT, YENEEA. Trimming pared 1 base from V and 0 bases from J, leaving 14 bases between. This CDR3 is built from 17 residues. Here the CDR3 DNA reads TGTGCCAGCAGCTTAGCCCCAGGGTTGGGAAGCACAGATACGCAGTATTTT. It is translated as CASSLAPGLGSTDTQYF. Using reference TRBV11-3 and TRBJ2-3 for the parts outside the CDR3, the full variable domain is EAGVVQSPRYKIIEKKQPVAFWCNPISGHNTLYWYLQNLGQGPELLIRYENEEAVDDSQLPKDRFSAERLKGVDSTLKIQPAELGDSAVYLCASSLAPGLGSTDTQYFGPGTRLTVL.

The V call is TRBV6-5, the J call TRBJ1-1; TRBD1 agrees at 7 bases. The junction had 7 bases not matched to a gene; V was cut back by 7 bases and J by 2 bases. CDR3 length: 14 residues. From germline, CDR1 is MNHEY and CDR2 SVGAGI. CDR3 loop: CASNLSGGNTEAFF. The CDR3 DNA reads as TGTGCCAGCAACCTATCAGGGGGAAACACTGAAGCTTTCTTT.

The chain uses TRBV5-1 and TRBJ2-4; the match to TRBD2 covers 9 bases. The V gene's germline CDR1 is SGHRS and CDR2 YFSETQ. The length of the CDR3 is 16 residues. V gave up 0 bases and J gave up 2 bases; unmatched junction bases: 3. The CDR3 nucleotides read TGCGCCAGCAGCTTGGCTAGCGGGGCCACCAAAAACATTCAGTACTTC. It specifies CASSLASGATKNIQYF. Based on the CDR3 plus reference TRBV5-1 and TRBJ2-4, the full variable domain is KAGVTQTPRYLIKTRGQQVTLSCSPISGHRSVSWYQQTPGQGLQFLFEYFSETQRNKGNFPGRFSGRQFSNSRSEMNVSTLELGDSALYLCASSLASGATKNIQYFGAGTRLSVL.

The J gene is TRBJ2-3, the V gene TRBV5-1; a possible D gene is TRBD2 (7 bases). Deletions cut 6 bases from V and 1 base from J, with 15 bases between. Germline-derived CDR1 and CDR2 are SGHRS and YFSETQ. The CDR3 is 15 residues long. The CDR3 region is CASTPGAGGTDTQYF. CDR3 nucleotides: TGCGCCAGCACTCCGGGGGCGGGGGGCACAGATACGCAGTATTTT.

The rearrangement uses TRBV6-5 and TRBJ1-1; D is perhaps TRBD1 (6 bases). This CDR3 contains 13 residues. Deletions cut 6 bases from V and 4 bases from J, with 12 bases between. From germline, CDR1 is MNHEY and CDR2 SVGAGI. DNA for the CDR3: TGTGCCAGCAGCCCACTACAGGGCACTGAAGCTTTCTTT. This codes for CASSPLQGTEAFF.

The chain links TRBV4-2 to TRBJ2-1; TRBD2 matches 11 bases. From germline, CDR1 is LGHNA and CDR2 YNFKEQ. The CDR3 runs 17 residues. V was clipped by 4 bases and J by 0 bases; unmatched bases: 5. CDR3 in amino acids: CASSPLAGGLSYNEQFF. The CDR3 DNA is TGTGCCAGCAGCCCGCTAGCGGGGGGCCTCTCCTACAATGAGCAGTTCTTC.

In its sample, this clone was seen once. The rearrangement uses TRBV6-5 and TRBJ1-2, with TRBD1 identical over 8 bases. The CDR3 has 14 amino acids. Trimming cost V 4 bases and J 8 bases; bases outside gene matches: 9. Germline CDR1 reads MNHEY; CDR2 reads SVGAGI. This CDR3 reads CASSLGQGSYGYTF. CDR3 nucleotide sequence: TGTGCCAGCAGTTTAGGACAGGGATCATACGGCTACACCTTC.

The J gene is TRBJ2-6, the V gene TRBV3-1 (or the pseudogene TRBV3-2); a weak D match, TRBD2 (6 bases). The V gene lost 1 base and the J gene lost 4 bases, with 11 bases spanning the gap. The CDR3 is 16 residues long. Germline V gives CDR1 LGHDT, CDR2 YNNKEL (reference sequence). This chain's CDR3 is CASSQGYGGGANVLTF. CDR3 coding DNA: TGTGCCAGCAGCCAAGGTTACGGGGGAGGGGCCAACGTCCTGACTTTC.